The sequence of this TCR beta chain was determined in a study of regulatory T cells in long-lasting Graves disease. Study-wide points: Persistent patients had a count of shared public clonotypes (approximately 2,800) that exceeded that of new patients (roughly 1,000).

Arm-PCR with iRepertoire HTBI primers amplified the CDR3 regions for these TCR beta libraries. A single record per CDR3 protein comes from TCRdb applying MiXCR to the multiplex PCR reads. The sample contains hundreds of thousands of distinct CDR3 sequences, around 21% of which appear only once. This clonotype was counted at least ten times. Its antigen is as yet unknown. Time point: persistent/refractory GD, antithyroid drugs over 5 years with positive TRAb. PBMCs were the source of the RNA used for TCR sequencing. Graves' disease diagnosis used American Thyroid Association guidelines. Blood from the periphery, 8.5 to 9 milliliters in all, was drawn into EDTA tubes. The sequences come from peripheral blood mononuclear cells (PBMCs), collected when the disease was refractory, from a patient treated with antithyroid drugs. The receptor was derived from a female donor with Graves disease.

The CDR3 DNA reads as TGCGCCAGCAGCTCCTGGGGTACTAGCGGGAAGAACGGGGAGCTGTTTTTT. Protein sequence: CASSSWGTSGKNGELFF. The J gene is TRBJ2-2, the V gene TRBV5-1, with TRBD2 identical over 10 bases. There are 17 residues in the CDR3. Germline V gene lookup returns CDR1 SGHRS and CDR2 YFSETQ. The ends lost 3 bases at V and 7 bases at J; junction bases unmatched: 12.